This T cell receptor (beta chain) was found in a study of shared clonotypes between healthy human individuals. Broader study findings: Tissue TCR repertoires likely differ from these blood-only repertoires. Deeper or shallower sequencing was expected to change how clonotypes are shared among donors.

TCRdb's table, derived via immunoSEQ multiplex PCR, lists solely in-frame clones and lacks some. This sample has about 2 million clones, with roughly 94% found just once. Notes on this clone: What it binds is not known.

CDR1 KGHSH and CDR2 LQKENI come from the germline V gene. The V end lost 4 bases, the J end lost 0 bases, and 13 bases lay between the germline ends. This CDR3 has 15 amino acids. This rearrangement joins TRBV18 to TRBJ2-7, with D tentatively TRBD1 (5 bases). This receptor was taken from a man aged 18 to 35 in good health. Sequencing was done on a sample of naive CD4+ T cells sorted from blood. Subset: CD45RA+ positively selected. Written as DNA, the CDR3 is TGTGCCAGCTCACTGGGGCAATTGCGCTCCTACGAGCAGTACTTC. Its protein product is CASSLGQLRSYEQYF.